This T cell receptor beta chain stems from a study of blood T cell repertoires in COVID-19. Study in general: Samples of COVID-19 (acute and convalescent) were obtained from the United States, Italy and Spain. PBMCs, B-cell-depleted T cells, or T cells provided the cDNA or gDNA that made up the material.

Per germline, CDR1 SGHTA and CDR2 FQGNSA. CDR3 length equals 16 residues. Trimming pared 0 bases from V and 5 bases from J, leaving 17 bases between. Per the authors' pipeline: Amplifying reference gene primers gave estimates of nucleated cell counts. TCRdb keeps only in-frame clones here, not all; method: immunoSEQ multiplex PCR. V and J calls and clone size are copied from that table; D and trimming were computed from the DNA. The sample shows fewer than 80,000 clones, 79% of them seen only once. The sample taken for sequencing was peripheral blood. The gene calls are TRBV7-2 and TRBJ2-7; D may be TRBD1 (5 bases). The clonotype was recovered from a woman of 80 years or more with active or convalescent COVID-19. Here the CDR3 reads CASSLATGRKGDEQYF. DNA of the CDR3: TGTGCCAGCAGCTTAGCCACCGGACGAAAAGGGGACGAGCAGTACTTC.